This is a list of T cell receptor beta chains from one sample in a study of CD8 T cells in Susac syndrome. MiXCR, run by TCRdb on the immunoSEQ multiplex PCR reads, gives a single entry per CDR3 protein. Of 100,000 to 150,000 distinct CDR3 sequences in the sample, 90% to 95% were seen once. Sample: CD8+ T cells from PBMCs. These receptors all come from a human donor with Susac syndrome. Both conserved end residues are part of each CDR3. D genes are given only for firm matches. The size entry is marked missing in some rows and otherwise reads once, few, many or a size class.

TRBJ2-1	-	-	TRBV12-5	CASGLVSLVSYNEQFF	TGTGCTAGTGGTTTGGTAAGTCTGGTCTCCTACAATGAGCAGTTCTTC
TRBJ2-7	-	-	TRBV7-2	CASSLADYFPSYEQYF	TGTGCCAGCAGCTTAGCTGACTACTTTCCAAGCTACGAGCAGTACTTC
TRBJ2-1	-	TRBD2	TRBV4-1	CASTMAGLAGGNEQFF	TGCGCCAGCACTATGGCAGGGCTAGCGGGGGGCAATGAGCAGTTCTTC
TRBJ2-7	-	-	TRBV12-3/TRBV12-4	CASSPSESSYEQYF	TGTGCCAGCAGCCCTTCAGAATCCTCCTACGAGCAGTACTTC
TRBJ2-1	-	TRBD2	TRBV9	CASSVGSSGRNNEQFF	TGTGCCAGCAGCGTAGGAAGTAGCGGGAGGAATAATGAGCAGTTCTTC
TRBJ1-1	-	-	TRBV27	CASSPWAMTVNTEAFF	TGTGCCAGCTCACCCTGGGCGATGACAGTGAACACTGAAGCTTTCTTT
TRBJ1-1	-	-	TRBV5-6	CASSLAGSWAEAFF	TGTGCCAGCAGCTTAGCAGGGAGTTGGGCTGAAGCTTTCTTT
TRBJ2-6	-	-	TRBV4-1	CASSHEPTGPGANVLTF	TGCGCCAGCAGCCACGAACCAACAGGGCCCGGGGCCAACGTCCTGACTTTC
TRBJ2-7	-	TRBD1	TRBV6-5	CASSYTGDEQYF	TGTGCCAGCAGTTACACAGGGGACGAGCAGTACTTC
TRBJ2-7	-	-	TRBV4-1	CASSHGVGYEQYF	TGCGCCAGCAGCCACGGGGTCGGCTACGAGCAGTACTTC
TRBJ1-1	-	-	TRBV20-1	CSAPGVYTEAFF	TGCAGTGCCCCCGGGGTATACACTGAAGCTTTCTTT
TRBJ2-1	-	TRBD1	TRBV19	CASSAGGAYNEQFF	TGTGCCAGTAGTGCAGGGGGCGCTTACAATGAGCAGTTCTTC
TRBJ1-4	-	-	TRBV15	CATSRALDSSVNEKLFF	TGTGCCACCAGCAGAGCTTTGGACAGCAGCGTTAATGAAAAACTGTTTTTT
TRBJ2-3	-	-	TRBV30	CAWKKGEKRDTQYF	TGTGCCTGGAAGAAGGGGGAGAAGAGAGATACGCAGTATTTT
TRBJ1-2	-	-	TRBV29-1	CSVFFSGATYGYTF	TGCAGCGTTTTCTTTTCGGGGGCCACCTATGGCTACACCTTC
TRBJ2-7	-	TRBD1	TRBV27	CASRQTGGIFEQYF	TGTGCCAGCAGACAAACAGGGGGCATTTTCGAGCAGTACTTC
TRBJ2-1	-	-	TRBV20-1	CSAARLDYNEQFF	TGCAGTGCTGCAAGACTGGACTACAATGAGCAGTTCTTC
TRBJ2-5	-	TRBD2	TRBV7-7	CASSGRGDAEAQYF	TGTGCTAGCAGCGGGAGGGGGGACGCTGAGGCCCAGTACTTC
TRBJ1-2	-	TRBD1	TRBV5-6	CASSLSGQELYGYTF	TGTGCCAGCAGCTTGTCCGGACAGGAACTCTATGGCTACACCTTC
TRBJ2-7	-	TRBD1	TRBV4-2	CASSQEITGTGQYEQYF	TGTGCCAGCAGCCAGGAAATTACCGGGACAGGACAATACGAGCAGTACTTC
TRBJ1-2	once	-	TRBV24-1	CATSAMNRRDYGYTF	TGTGCCACCAGTGCCATGAACAGAAGAGATTATGGCTACACCTTC
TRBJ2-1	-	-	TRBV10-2	CASTPEGNEQFF	TGCGCCAGCACCCCGGAGGGGAATGAGCAGTTCTTC
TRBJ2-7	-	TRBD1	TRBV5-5	CASSVDRGSEQYF	TGTGCCAGCAGCGTTGACAGGGGCTCCGAGCAGTACTTC
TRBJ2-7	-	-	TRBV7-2	CASSLPGAVGYEQYF	TGTGCCAGCAGCTTACCAGGGGCCGTCGGCTACGAGCAGTACTTC
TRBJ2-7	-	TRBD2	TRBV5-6	CASSSSYSGRSYEQYF	TGTGCCAGCAGCTCGAGTTACAGCGGGAGATCCTACGAGCAGTACTTC
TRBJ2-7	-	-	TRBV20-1	CSARSLGEQYF	TGCAGTGCTAGGTCGCTCGGCGAGCAGTACTTC
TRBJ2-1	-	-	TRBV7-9	CASSSHVDYHSYNEQFF	TGTGCCAGCAGCTCGCACGTAGACTACCACTCCTACAATGAGCAGTTCTTC
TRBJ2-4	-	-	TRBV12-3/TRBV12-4	CASSPSGIAKNIQYF	TGTGCCAGCAGCCCCTCCGGTATAGCCAAAAACATTCAGTACTTC
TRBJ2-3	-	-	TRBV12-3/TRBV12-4	CASSYGGRGDTQYF	TGTGCCAGCAGTTATGGGGGCCGTGGAGATACGCAGTATTTT
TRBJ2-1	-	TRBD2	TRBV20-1	CSAPQGDVSGRTDFLYNEQFF	TGCAGTGCTCCCCAAGGAGACGTTAGCGGGAGGACCGATTTCTTGTACAATGAGCAGTTCTTC
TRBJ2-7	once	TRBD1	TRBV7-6	CASSHGQGGSPYEQYF	TGTGCCAGCAGCCACGGACAGGGAGGTTCCCCCTACGAGCAGTACTTC
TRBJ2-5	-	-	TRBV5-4	CASSFGTRETQYF	TGTGCCAGCAGCTTTGGGACCCGAGAGACCCAGTACTTC
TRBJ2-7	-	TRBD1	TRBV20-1	CSARGQKVYEQYF	TGCAGTGCTAGGGGACAGAAGGTCTACGAGCAGTACTTC
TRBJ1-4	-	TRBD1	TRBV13	CASSPGTGGEIEKLFF	TGTGCCAGCAGCCCCGGGACAGGGGGCGAAATCGAAAAACTGTTTTTT
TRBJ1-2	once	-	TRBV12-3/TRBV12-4	CASNSGGLDYGYTF	TGTGCCAGCAACTCGGGGGGGCTTGACTATGGCTACACCTTC
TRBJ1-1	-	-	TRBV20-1	CSARGGGGDTEAFF	TGCAGTGCTAGGGGCGGCGGTGGGGACACTGAAGCTTTCTTT
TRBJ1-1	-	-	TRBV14	CASSPWKNTEAFF	TGTGCCAGCAGCCCTTGGAAGAACACTGAAGCTTTCTTT
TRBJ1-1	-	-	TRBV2	CASSDRPAFF	TGTGCCAGCAGTGACCGGCCGGCTTTCTTT
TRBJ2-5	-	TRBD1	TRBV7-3	CASSSDRGETQYF	TGTGCCAGCAGCTCGGACAGGGGGGAGACCCAGTACTTC
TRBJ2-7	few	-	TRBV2	CASSEGAVAPGEQYF	TGTGCCAGCAGTGAAGGAGCGGTAGCTCCGGGCGAGCAGTACTTC
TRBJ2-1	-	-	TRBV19	CASSISGWYNEQFF	TGTGCCAGTAGTATTTCTGGGTGGTACAATGAGCAGTTCTTC
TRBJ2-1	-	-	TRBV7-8	CASSFNGGYSYNEQFF	TGTGCCAGCAGCTTTAACGGGGGCTACTCCTACAATGAGCAGTTCTTC
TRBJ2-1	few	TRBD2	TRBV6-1	CASSPYSGRTSNEQFF	TGTGCCAGCAGTCCCTATAGCGGGAGGACCAGCAATGAGCAGTTCTTC
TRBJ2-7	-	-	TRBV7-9	CASSQRDGRDEQYF	TGTGCCAGCAGCCAAAGGGACGGCAGGGACGAGCAGTACTTC
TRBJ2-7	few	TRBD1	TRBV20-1	CSAGQGAYEQYF	TGCAGTGCTGGACAGGGGGCCTACGAGCAGTACTTC
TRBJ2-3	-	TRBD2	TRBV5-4	CASSLVLAGTMVQYF	TGTGCCAGCAGCTTGGTGCTAGCGGGGACTATGGTGCAGTATTTT
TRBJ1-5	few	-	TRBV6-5	CASSYSWGQPQHF	TGTGCCAGCAGTTACTCGTGGGGTCAGCCCCAGCATTTT
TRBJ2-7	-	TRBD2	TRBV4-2	CASSQSSSGSYEQYF	TGTGCCAGCAGCCAATCTTCTAGCGGGAGCTACGAGCAGTACTTC
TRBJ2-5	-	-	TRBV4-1	CASSQEQAGDVSGETQYF	TGCGCCAGCAGCCAAGAGCAAGCAGGGGACGTTTCGGGAGAGACCCAGTACTTC
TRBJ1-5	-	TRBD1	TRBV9	CASSPGGPNQPQHF	TGTGCCAGCAGCCCAGGGGGTCCCAATCAGCCCCAGCATTTT
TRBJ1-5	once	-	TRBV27	CASSFSLFQPQHF	TGTGCCAGCAGTTTTTCCCTTTTCCAGCCCCAGCATTTT
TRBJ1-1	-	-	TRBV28	CASRPVGTEAFF	TGTGCCAGCAGGCCCGTGGGCACTGAAGCTTTCTTT
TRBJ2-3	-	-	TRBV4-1	CASSQDWLLDTSTDTQYF	TGCGCCAGCAGCCAAGATTGGCTTTTAGATACTAGCACAGATACGCAGTATTTT
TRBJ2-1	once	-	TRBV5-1	CASSLRWNEQFF	TGCGCCAGCAGCTTGAGGTGGAATGAGCAGTTCTTC
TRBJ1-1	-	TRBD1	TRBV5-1	CASSYWTGSGTEAFF	TGCGCCAGCAGCTATTGGACAGGGTCGGGCACTGAAGCTTTCTTT
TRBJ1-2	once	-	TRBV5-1	CASSLRTDIPNYGYTF	TGCGCCAGCAGCTTGAGGACCGATATTCCGAACTATGGCTACACCTTC
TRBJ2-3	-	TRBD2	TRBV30	CAWSLVITSEADTQYF	TGTGCCTGGAGCCTGGTGATCACTAGCGAGGCAGATACGCAGTATTTT
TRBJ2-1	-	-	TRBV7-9	CASSPGSGKDYNEQFF	TGTGCCAGCAGCCCTGGTTCGGGGAAGGACTACAATGAGCAGTTCTTC
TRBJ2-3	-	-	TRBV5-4	CASSPQGSTDTQYF	TGTGCCAGCAGCCCCCAGGGTAGCACAGATACGCAGTATTTT
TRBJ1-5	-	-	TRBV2	CASSARGEGFQPQHF	TGTGCCAGCAGTGCCAGGGGAGAGGGGTTTCAGCCCCAGCATTTT